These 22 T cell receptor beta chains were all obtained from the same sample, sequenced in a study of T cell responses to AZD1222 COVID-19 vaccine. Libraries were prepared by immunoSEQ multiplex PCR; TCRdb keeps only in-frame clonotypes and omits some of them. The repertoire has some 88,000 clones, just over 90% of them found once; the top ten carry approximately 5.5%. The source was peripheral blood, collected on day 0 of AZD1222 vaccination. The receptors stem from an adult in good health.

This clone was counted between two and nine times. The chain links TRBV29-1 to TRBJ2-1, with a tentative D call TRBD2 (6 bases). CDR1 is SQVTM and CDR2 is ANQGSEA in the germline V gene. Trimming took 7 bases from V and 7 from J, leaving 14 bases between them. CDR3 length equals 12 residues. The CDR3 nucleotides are TGCAGCGGGTGGTCTGCGGGGAATGAGCAGTTCTTC. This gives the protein CSGWSAGNEQFF.

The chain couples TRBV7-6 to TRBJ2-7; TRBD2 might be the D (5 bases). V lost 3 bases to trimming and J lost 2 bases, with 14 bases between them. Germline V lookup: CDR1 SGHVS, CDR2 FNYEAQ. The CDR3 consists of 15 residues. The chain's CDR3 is CASSLGFSGTYEQYF. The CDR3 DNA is TGTGCCAGCAGCTTGGGGTTCTCGGGGACCTACGAGCAGTACTTC.

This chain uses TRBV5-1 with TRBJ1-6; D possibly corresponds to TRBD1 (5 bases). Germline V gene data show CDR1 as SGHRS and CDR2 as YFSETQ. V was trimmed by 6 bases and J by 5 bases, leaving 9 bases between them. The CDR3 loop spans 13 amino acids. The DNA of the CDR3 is TGCGCCAGCAAGGGGCCCGATAATTCACCCCTCCACTTT. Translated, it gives CASKGPDNSPLHF.

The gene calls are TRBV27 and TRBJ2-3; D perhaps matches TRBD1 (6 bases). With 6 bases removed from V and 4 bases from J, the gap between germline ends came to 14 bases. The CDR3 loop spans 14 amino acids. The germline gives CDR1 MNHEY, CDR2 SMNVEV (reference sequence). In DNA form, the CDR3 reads TGTGCCAGCAGCCGACAGGTTGGTGCAGATACGCAGTATTTT. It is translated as CASSRQVGADTQYF.

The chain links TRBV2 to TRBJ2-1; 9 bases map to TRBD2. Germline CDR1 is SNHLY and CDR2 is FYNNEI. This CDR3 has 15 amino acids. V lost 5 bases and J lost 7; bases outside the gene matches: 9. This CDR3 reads CASSPSGIRENEQFF. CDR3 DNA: TGTGCCAGCAGTCCTAGCGGGATTCGGGAAAATGAGCAGTTCTTC.

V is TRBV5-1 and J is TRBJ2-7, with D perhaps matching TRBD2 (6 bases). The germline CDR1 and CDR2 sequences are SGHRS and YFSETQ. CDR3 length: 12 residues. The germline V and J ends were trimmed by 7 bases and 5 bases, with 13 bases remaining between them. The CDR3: CASGPGDHEQYF. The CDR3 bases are TGCGCCAGCGGTCCGGGGGATCACGAGCAGTACTTC.

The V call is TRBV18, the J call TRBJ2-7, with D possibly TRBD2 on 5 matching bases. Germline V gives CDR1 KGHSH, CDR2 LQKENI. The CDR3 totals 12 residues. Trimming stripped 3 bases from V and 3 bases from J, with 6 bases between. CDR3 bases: TGTGCCAGCTCACCCGGGGACTACGAGCAGTACTTC. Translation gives CASSPGDYEQYF.

The CDR3, as DNA: TGTGCCAGCCGACCTAGGTTACTAACTAATCAGCCCCAGCATTTT. The encoded protein is CASRPRLLTNQPQHF. The genes are TRBV27 and TRBJ1-5; D ambiguous. This CDR3 has 15 residues. Germline V gives CDR1 MNHEY, CDR2 SMNVEV (reference sequence). Trimming left V 8 bases short and J 4 bases short, with 18 bases between.

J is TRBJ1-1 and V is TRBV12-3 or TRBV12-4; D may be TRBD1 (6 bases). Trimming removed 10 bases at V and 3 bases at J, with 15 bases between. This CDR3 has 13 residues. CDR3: CAILGDTDTEAFF. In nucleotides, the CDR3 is TGTGCCATCCTTGGGGACACCGACACTGAAGCTTTCTTT.

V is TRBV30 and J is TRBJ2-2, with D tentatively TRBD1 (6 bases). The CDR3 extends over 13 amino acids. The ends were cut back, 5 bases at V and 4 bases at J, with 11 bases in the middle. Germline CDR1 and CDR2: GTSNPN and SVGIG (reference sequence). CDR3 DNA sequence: TGTGCCTGGGACCAAGGGGGCACCGGGGAGCTGTTTTTT. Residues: CAWDQGGTGELFF.

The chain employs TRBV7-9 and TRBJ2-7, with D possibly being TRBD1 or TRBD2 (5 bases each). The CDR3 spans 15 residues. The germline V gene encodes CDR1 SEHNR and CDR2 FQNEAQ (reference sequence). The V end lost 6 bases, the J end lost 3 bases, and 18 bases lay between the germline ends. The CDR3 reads CASRRTGTPVYEQYF. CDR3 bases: TGTGCCAGCAGGCGAACCGGGACCCCCGTCTACGAGCAGTACTTC.

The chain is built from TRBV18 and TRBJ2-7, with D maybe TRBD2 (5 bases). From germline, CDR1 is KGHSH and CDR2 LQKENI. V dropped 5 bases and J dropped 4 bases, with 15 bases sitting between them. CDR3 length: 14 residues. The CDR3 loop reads CASSWYREPYEQYF. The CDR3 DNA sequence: TGTGCCAGCTCATGGTACCGGGAACCATACGAGCAGTACTTC.

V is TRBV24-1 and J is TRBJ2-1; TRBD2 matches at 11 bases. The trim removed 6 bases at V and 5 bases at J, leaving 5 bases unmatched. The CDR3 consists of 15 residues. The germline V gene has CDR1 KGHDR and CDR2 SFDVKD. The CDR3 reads CATSQTSGTDNEQFF. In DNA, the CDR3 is TGTGCCACCAGTCAGACTAGCGGGACCGACAATGAGCAGTTCTTC.

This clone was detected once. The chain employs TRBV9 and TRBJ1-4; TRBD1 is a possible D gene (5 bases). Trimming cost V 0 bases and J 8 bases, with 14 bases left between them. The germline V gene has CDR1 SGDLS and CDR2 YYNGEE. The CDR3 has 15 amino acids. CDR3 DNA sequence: TGTGCCAGCAGCGTAGGCGGAGGGGAAGGAGAAAAACTGTTTTTT. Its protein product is CASSVGGGEGEKLFF.

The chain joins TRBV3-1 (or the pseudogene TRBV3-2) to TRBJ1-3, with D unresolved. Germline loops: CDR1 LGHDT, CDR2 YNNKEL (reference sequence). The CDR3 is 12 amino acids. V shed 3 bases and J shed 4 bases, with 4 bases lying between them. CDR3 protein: CASSQVGNTIYF. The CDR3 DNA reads TGTGCCAGCAGCCAGGTGGGAAACACCATATATTTT.

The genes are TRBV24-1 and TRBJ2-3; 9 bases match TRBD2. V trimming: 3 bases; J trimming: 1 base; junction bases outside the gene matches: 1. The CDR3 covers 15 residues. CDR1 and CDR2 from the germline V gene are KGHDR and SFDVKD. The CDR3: CATSDVAGGTDTQYF. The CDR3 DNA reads TGTGCCACCAGTGATGTAGCGGGAGGCACAGATACGCAGTATTTT.

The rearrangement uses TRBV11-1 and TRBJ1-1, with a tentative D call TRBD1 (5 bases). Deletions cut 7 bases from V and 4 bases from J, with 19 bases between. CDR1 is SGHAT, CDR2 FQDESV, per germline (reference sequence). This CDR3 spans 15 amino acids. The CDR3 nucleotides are TGTGCCAGCACCGATACACCCCGGGGGTCCACTGAAGCTTTCTTT. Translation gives CASTDTPRGSTEAFF.

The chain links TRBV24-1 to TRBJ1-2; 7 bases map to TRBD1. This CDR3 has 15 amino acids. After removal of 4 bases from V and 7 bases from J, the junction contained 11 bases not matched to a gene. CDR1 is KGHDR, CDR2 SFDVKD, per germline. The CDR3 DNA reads TGTGCCACCAGTGACCCAACCAGGGGGAAGGGTGGCTACACCTTC. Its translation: CATSDPTRGKGGYTF.

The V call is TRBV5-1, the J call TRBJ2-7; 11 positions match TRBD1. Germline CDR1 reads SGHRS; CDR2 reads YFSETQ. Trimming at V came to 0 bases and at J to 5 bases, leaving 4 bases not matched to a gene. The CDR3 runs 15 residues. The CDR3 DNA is TGCGCCAGCAGCTTGGTGGGGACAGGGGGTAACGAGCAGTACTTC. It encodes CASSLVGTGGNEQYF.

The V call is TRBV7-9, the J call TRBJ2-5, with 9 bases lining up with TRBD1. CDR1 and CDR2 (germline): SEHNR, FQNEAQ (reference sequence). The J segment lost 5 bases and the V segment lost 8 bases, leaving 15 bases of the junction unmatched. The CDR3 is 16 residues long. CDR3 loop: CASVGTGTGMTETQYF. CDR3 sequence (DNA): TGTGCCAGCGTAGGGACCGGGACAGGGATGACGGAGACCCAGTACTTC.

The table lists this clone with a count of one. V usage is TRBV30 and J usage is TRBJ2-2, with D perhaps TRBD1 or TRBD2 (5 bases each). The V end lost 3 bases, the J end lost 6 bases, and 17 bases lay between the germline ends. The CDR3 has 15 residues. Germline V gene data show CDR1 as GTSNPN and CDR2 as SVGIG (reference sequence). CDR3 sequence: CAWRASGTQPGELFF. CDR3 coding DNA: TGTGCCTGGAGAGCATCCGGGACGCAGCCCGGGGAGCTGTTTTTT.

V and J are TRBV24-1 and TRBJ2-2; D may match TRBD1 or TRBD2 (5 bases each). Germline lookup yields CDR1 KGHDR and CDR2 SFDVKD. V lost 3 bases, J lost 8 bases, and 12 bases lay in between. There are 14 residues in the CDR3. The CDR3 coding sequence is TGTGCCACCAGTGATGCCGGGGCGCGAGGGGAGCTGTTTTTT. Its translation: CATSDAGARGELFF.